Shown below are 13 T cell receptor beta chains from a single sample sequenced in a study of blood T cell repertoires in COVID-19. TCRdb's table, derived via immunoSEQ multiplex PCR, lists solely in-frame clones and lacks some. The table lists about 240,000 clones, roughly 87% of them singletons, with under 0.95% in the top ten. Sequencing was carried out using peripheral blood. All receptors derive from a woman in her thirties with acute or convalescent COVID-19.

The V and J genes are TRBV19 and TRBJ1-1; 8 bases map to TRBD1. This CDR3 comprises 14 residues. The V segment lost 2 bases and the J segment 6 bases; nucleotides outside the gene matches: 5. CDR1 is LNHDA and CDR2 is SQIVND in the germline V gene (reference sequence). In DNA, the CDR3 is TGTGCCAGTAGTATAAGGGACAGGAGGGCTGAAGCTTTCTTT. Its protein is CASSIRDRRAEAFF.

CDR3 amino acids: CATSDSGNTDTQYF. In DNA, the CDR3 is TGTGCCACCAGTGATAGCGGGAACACAGATACGCAGTATTTT. This chain joins TRBV24-1 and TRBJ2-3; 7 nucleotides line up with TRBD2. Germline CDR1 reads KGHDR; CDR2 reads SFDVKD. V trimming: 3 bases; J trimming: 2 bases; junction bases outside the gene matches: 1. The CDR3 is 14 amino acids.

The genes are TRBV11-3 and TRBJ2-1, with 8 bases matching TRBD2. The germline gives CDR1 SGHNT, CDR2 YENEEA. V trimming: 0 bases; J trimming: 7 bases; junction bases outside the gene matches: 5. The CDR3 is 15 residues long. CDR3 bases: TGTGCCAGCAGCTTAGACCCGGGAGGGAGGAATGAGCAGTTCTTC. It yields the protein CASSLDPGGRNEQFF.

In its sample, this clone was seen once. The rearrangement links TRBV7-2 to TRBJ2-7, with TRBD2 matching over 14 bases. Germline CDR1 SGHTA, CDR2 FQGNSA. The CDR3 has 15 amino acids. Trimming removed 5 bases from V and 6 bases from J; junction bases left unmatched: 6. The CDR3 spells CASSPTSGRVTEQYF. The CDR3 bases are TGTGCCAGCAGCCCGACTAGCGGGAGGGTAACCGAGCAGTACTTC.

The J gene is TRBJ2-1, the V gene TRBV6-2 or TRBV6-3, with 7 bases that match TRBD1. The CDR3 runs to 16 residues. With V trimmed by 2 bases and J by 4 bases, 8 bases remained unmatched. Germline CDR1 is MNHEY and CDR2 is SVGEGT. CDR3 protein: CASSYLGQGVYNEQFF. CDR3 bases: TGTGCCAGCAGTTACCTTGGGCAGGGGGTATACAATGAGCAGTTCTTC.

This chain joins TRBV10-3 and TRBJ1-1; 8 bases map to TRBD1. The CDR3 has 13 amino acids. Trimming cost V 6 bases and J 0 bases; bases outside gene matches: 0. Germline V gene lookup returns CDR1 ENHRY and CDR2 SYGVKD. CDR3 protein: CAIRTGVNTEAFF. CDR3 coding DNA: TGTGCCATCAGGACAGGGGTGAACACTGAAGCTTTCTTT.

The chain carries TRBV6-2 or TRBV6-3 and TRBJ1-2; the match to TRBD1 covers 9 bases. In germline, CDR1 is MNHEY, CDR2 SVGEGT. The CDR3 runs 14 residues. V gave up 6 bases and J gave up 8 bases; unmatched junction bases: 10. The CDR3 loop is CASSPTGGGYGYTF. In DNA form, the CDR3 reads TGTGCCAGCAGCCCAACAGGGGGCGGATACGGCTACACCTTC.

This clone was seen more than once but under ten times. CDR3 sequence: CASRSLAGASGELFF. CDR3 nucleotides: TGTGCCAGCAGGTCACTAGCGGGAGCGTCCGGGGAGCTGTTTTTT. The chain combines TRBV27 with TRBJ2-2, with 11 bases aligning to TRBD2. The CDR3 runs 15 residues. The V gene's germline CDR1 is MNHEY and CDR2 SMNVEV (reference sequence). The trim removed 6 bases at V and 6 bases at J, leaving 6 bases unmatched.

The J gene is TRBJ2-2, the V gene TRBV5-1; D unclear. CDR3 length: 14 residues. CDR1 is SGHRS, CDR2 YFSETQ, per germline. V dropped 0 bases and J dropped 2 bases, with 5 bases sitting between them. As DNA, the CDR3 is TGCGCCAGCAGCTTGGATATCAACACCGGGGAGCTGTTTTTT. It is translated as CASSLDINTGELFF.

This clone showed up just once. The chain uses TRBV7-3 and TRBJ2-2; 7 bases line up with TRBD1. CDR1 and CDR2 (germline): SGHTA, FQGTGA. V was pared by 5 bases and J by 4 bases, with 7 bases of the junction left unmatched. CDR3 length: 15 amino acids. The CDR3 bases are TGTGCCAGCAGCCCACTGACAGGGAGCACCGGGGAGCTGTTTTTT. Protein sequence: CASSPLTGSTGELFF.

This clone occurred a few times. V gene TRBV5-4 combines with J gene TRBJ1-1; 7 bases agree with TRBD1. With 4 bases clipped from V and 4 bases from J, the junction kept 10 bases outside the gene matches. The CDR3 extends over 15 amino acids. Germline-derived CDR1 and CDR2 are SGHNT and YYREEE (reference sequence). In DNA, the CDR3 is TGTGCCAGCAGCCAAGATACAGGGGTGTTCACTGAAGCTTTCTTT. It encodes CASSQDTGVFTEAFF.

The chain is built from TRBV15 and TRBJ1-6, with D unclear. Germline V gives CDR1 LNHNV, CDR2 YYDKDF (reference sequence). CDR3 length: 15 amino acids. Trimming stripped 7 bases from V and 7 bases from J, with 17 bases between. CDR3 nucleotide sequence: TGTGCCACCACCCCTTCGCCGGGGTCCAATTCACCCCTCCACTTT. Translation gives CATTPSPGSNSPLHF.

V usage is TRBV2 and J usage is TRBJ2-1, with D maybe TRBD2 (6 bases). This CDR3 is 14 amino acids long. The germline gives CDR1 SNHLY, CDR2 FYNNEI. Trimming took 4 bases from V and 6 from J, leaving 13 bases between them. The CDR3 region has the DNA TGTGCCAGCAGTGGACTAGTGCCACCCAATGAGCAGTTCTTC. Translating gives CASSGLVPPNEQFF.